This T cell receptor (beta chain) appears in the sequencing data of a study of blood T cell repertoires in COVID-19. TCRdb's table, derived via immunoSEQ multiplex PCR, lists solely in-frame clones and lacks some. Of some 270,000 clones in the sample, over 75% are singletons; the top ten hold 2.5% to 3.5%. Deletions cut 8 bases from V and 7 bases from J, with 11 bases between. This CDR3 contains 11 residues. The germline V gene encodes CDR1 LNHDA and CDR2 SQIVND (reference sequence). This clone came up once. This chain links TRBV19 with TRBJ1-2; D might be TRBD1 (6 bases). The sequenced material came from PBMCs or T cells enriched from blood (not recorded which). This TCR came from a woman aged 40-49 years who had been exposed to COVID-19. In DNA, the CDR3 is TGTGCCAGTGAACAGGGATCTGGCTACACCTTC. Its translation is CASEQGSGYTF.